This entry lists 27 T cell receptor beta chains sequenced from one sample in a study of T cell repertoires in cytomegalovirus infection. TCRdb processed the reads anew with MiXCR; each CDR3 protein has one entry. The data show about half a million distinct CDR3 sequences, 33% seen once. Their antigens are not known. Material: cultured PBMCs, obtained from culture after CMV antigen stimulation. The origin of the receptors is a human donor in good health (CMV status not recorded). Some clones in this sample may be carry-over from other donors' samples.

This clonotype was recorded once. The gene calls are TRBV20-1 and TRBJ2-3; D unresolved. The CDR3 is 15 amino acids. Germline assignment: CDR1 DFQATT and CDR2 SNEGSKA (reference sequence). Trimming took off 2 bases at V and 0 bases at J, with 12 bases between the two ends. The CDR3 nucleotides are TGCAGTGCTAGAATGGCGGAAACGAGCACAGATACGCAGTATTTT. Translating gives CSARMAETSTDTQYF.

The chain links TRBV2 to TRBJ2-1; 7 nucleotides line up with TRBD1. The CDR3 contains 16 residues. The ends lost 0 bases at V and 7 bases at J; junction bases unmatched: 9. CDR1 SNHLY and CDR2 FYNNEI come from the germline V gene. The CDR3 region is CASSEARQGVWNEQFF. The CDR3 DNA follows: TGTGCCAGCAGTGAAGCACGCCAGGGGGTTTGGAATGAGCAGTTCTTC.

J is TRBJ1-2 and V is TRBV11-3; D remains unclear. V lost 3 bases, J lost 5 bases, and 10 bases lay in between. The CDR3 is made up of 13 amino acids. The germline V gene has CDR1 SGHNT and CDR2 YENEEA. The CDR3 loop is CASSLRGQYGYTF. For the CDR3, the DNA is TGTGCCAGCAGCTTGCGAGGGCAGTATGGCTACACCTTC.

The table lists this clonotype with a few counts. The rearrangement uses TRBV7-2 and TRBJ2-1; TRBD1 matches 10 bases. Germline V gene lookup returns CDR1 SGHTA and CDR2 FQGNSA. The ends lost 3 bases at V and 7 bases at J; junction bases unmatched: 3. The CDR3 is 14 amino acids. CDR3 loop: CASSLVDRGNEQFF. CDR3 nucleotides: TGTGCCAGCAGCTTGGTGGACAGGGGGAATGAGCAGTTCTTC.

This clonotype was detected only a few times. The J gene is TRBJ2-1, the V gene TRBV19; the match to TRBD2 covers 8 bases. The germline CDR1 and CDR2 sequences are LNHDA and SQIVND (reference sequence). CDR3 length equals 16 residues. J gave up 4 bases and V 3 bases, and 8 bases lay outside the gene matches. The CDR3 nucleotides are TGTGCCAGTAGTATCTCGGCGGGGACTAGTTACAATGAGCAGTTCTTC. Translating it yields CASSISAGTSYNEQFF.

This clonotype has a handful of counts. V and J are TRBV6-2 or TRBV6-3 and TRBJ2-7, with 7 bases matching TRBD2. The V gene end was trimmed by 5 bases and the J gene end by 6 bases; junction bases not matched to a gene: 10. The CDR3 consists of 14 residues. In germline, CDR1 is MNHEY, CDR2 SVGEGT. The CDR3 DNA reads TGTGCCAGCAGTCGGGCTAGCGGAGGGACCGAGCAGTACGTC. Translated: CASSRASGGTEQYV.

This chain joins TRBV6-5 and TRBJ2-3; 10 bases match TRBD2. Per the germline V gene, CDR1 is MNHEY and CDR2 is SVGAGI. The CDR3 contains 19 residues. The ends lost 3 bases at V and 2 bases at J; junction bases unmatched: 14. CDR3 sequence: CASSYSLQTSGIYTDTQYF. In DNA form, the CDR3 reads TGTGCCAGCAGTTATTCCCTCCAAACTAGCGGGATATACACAGATACGCAGTATTTT.

This clonotype has more than one count but fewer than ten. The chain carries TRBV4-2 and TRBJ2-3; D might be TRBD2 (5 bases). The V end lost 0 bases, the J end lost 5 bases, and 9 bases lay between the germline ends. Germline V lookup: CDR1 LGHNA, CDR2 YNFKEQ. The CDR3 extends over 14 amino acids. The CDR3 loop is CASSQDRAGDTQYF. For the CDR3, the DNA is TGTGCCAGCAGCCAAGATCGTGCGGGAGATACGCAGTATTTT.

The chain employs TRBV4-1 and TRBJ1-2; 7 bases line up with TRBD1. The germline gives CDR1 MGHRA, CDR2 YSYEKL. This CDR3 contains 15 residues. Trimming removed 1 base from V and 5 bases from J; junction bases left unmatched: 7. CDR3 region: CASSQVEGAEYGYTF. The CDR3 DNA is TGCGCCAGCAGCCAAGTGGAGGGGGCAGAGTATGGCTACACCTTC.

This clonotype has more than one count but fewer than ten. The CDR3 DNA reads as TGTGCCAGCAGCTTAGGGCAGGGGGCCGCAGATACGCAGTATTTT. It yields the protein CASSLGQGAADTQYF. V and J are TRBV7-9 and TRBJ2-3, with TRBD1 matching over 8 bases. CDR3 length equals 15 residues. CDR1 and CDR2 (germline): SEHNR, FQNEAQ (reference sequence). V was pared by 1 base and J by 4 bases, with 4 bases of the junction left unmatched.

The CDR3 coding sequence is TGTGCCAGCAGCTTAGCAGGGGGGCGAGGGGAGACCCAGTACTTC. Translating gives CASSLAGGRGETQYF. The V call is TRBV7-2, the J call TRBJ2-5; D assignment may be TRBD1 or TRBD2 (6 bases each). Germline values: CDR1 SGHTA, CDR2 FQGNSA. The CDR3 totals 15 residues. Between the trimmed V and J ends, which lost 0 bases and 5 bases, there was a span of 13 bases. Supplemented by reference TRBV7-2 and TRBJ2-5, the full variable domain reads GAGVSQSPSNKVTEKGKDVELRCDPISGHTALYWYRQSLGQGLEFLIYFQGNSAPDKSGLPSDRFSAERTGGSVSTLTIQRTQQEDSAVYLCASSLAGGRGETQYFGPGTRLLVL.

The chain has TRBV7-6 and TRBJ2-1; 8 nucleotides line up with TRBD1. The trim removed 5 bases at V and 4 bases at J, leaving 13 bases unmatched. CDR3 length equals 17 residues. Germline values: CDR1 SGHVS, CDR2 FNYEAQ. CDR3 sequence: CASSHGRPGQGYNEQFF. The CDR3 DNA reads as TGTGCCAGCAGCCACGGGCGACCAGGACAGGGTTACAATGAGCAGTTCTTC.

This clonotype has only a few counts. The chain joins TRBV7-2 to TRBJ2-3, with no clear D. Between the trimmed V and J ends, which lost 2 bases and 1 base, there was a span of 16 bases. Looked up from germline, CDR1 is SGHTA and CDR2 is FQGNSA. The CDR3 is 17 residues long. Here the CDR3 DNA reads TGTGCCAGCAGCTTAACTGTTCCTGCGGTAGGCACAGATACGCAGTATTTT. Translation gives CASSLTVPAVGTDTQYF.

The V gene is TRBV27, the J gene TRBJ1-4, with D possibly matching TRBD1 (6 bases). Germline loops: CDR1 MNHEY, CDR2 SMNVEV (reference sequence). Trimming shortened V by 6 bases and J by 4 bases, and 21 bases separated the two germline ends. CDR3 length: 17 amino acids. As DNA, the CDR3 is TGTGCCAGCAGCAAGACAGGCTTCGCCCCCCGTAATGAAAAACTGTTTTTT. As protein: CASSKTGFAPRNEKLFF. The full variable domain, completed using reference TRBV27 and TRBJ1-4, is EAQVTQNPRYLITVTGKKLTVTCSQNMNHEYMSWYRQDPGLGLRQIYYSMNVEVTDKGDVPEGYKVSRKEKRNFPLILESPSPNQTSLYFCASSKTGFAPRNEKLFFGSGTQLSVL.

This clonotype has more than one count but fewer than ten. The genes are TRBV7-3 and TRBJ2-2, with 7 positions matching TRBD1. Per the germline V gene, CDR1 is SGHTA and CDR2 is FQGTGA. With V trimmed by 1 base and J by 4 bases, 3 bases remained unmatched. CDR3 length equals 15 residues. CDR3 amino acids: CASSLSPGGTGELFF. The CDR3 DNA reads as TGTGCCAGCAGCTTAAGTCCAGGGGGCACCGGGGAGCTGTTTTTT.

The chain links TRBV7-6 to TRBJ1-6; 10 positions agree with TRBD1. This CDR3 has 18 amino acids. From germline, CDR1 is SGHVS and CDR2 FNYEAQ. V trimming: 5 bases; J trimming: 0 bases; junction bases outside the gene matches: 7. The CDR3, as DNA: TGTGCCAGCAGCCCGAGGGACAGGGGAAGCTCCTATAATTCACCCCTCCACTTT. Its protein product is CASSPRDRGSSYNSPLHF. Variable domain in full (rest from reference TRBV7-6 and TRBJ1-6): GAGVSQSPRYKVTKRGQDVALRCDPISGHVSLYWYRQALGQGPEFLTYFNYEAQQDKSGLPNDRFSAERPEGSISTLTIQRTEQRDSAMYRCASSPRDRGSSYNSPLHFGNGTRLTVT.

The table lists this clonotype with a few counts. The chain is built from TRBV7-9 and TRBJ2-6; TRBD2 agrees at 14 bases. This CDR3 is 18 amino acids long. The ends lost 5 bases at V and 0 bases at J; junction bases unmatched: 3. Germline CDR1 is SEHNR and CDR2 is FQNEAQ (reference sequence). The CDR3 DNA follows: TGTGCCAGCAGCCGGACTAGCGGGGGGCTCTCTGGGGCCAACGTCCTGACTTTC. It codes for CASSRTSGGLSGANVLTF.

This clonotype was detected only a few times. V gene TRBV12-3 or TRBV12-4 combines with J gene TRBJ2-3; 10 bases are shared with TRBD1. There are 15 residues in the CDR3. V was pared by 3 bases and J by 8 bases, with 8 bases of the junction left unmatched. This CDR3 reads CASSLLGQGSFTQYF. The CDR3 coding sequence is TGTGCCAGCAGTTTGTTGGGACAGGGGTCTTTTACGCAGTATTTT.

In this sample, this clonotype turned up a few times. V and J are TRBV6-1 and TRBJ2-1, with TRBD2 identical over 7 bases. J was trimmed by 7 bases and V by 6 bases; bases with no gene match: 12. The CDR3 is 15 amino acids. CDR1 and CDR2 (germline): MNHNS, SASEGT. The DNA for the CDR3 is TGTGCCAGCAGGGGATTCAGCGGGAATAGAAATGAGCAGTTCTTC. Encoded protein: CASRGFSGNRNEQFF.

The chain is built from TRBV28 and TRBJ1-1; 7 bases fit TRBD1. Germline CDR1 is MDHEN and CDR2 is SYDVKM. J was trimmed by 1 base and V by 11 bases; bases with no gene match: 7. There are 13 residues in the CDR3. The CDR3 sequence: CASQDRKNTEAFF. The CDR3 DNA sequence: TGTGCCTCCCAGGACAGGAAGAACACTGAAGCTTTCTTT.

This clonotype was seen a handful of times. The chain is built from TRBV4-3 and TRBJ2-3, with TRBD2 as a possible D gene (6 bases). This CDR3 comprises 16 residues. Trimming stripped 1 base from V and 2 bases from J, with 13 bases between. Germline V gives CDR1 LGHNA, CDR2 YSLEER. CDR3 sequence (DNA): TGCGCCAGCAGCCAAGTGATTAGCGGAACCACAGATACGCAGTATTTT. Encoded protein: CASSQVISGTTDTQYF.

This clonotype was counted a few times. The CDR3 coding sequence is TGTGCCAGCAGCGGGGGGGAAGGGGGACACTCCTACAATGAGCAGTTCTTC. Its protein product is CASSGGEGGHSYNEQFF. The chain employs TRBV7-9 and TRBJ2-1; D is possibly TRBD2 (7 bases). CDR1 and CDR2 (germline): SEHNR, FQNEAQ (reference sequence). The CDR3 spans 17 residues. V was shortened by 5 bases and J by 0 bases, with 17 bases between the two germline ends.

This clonotype was counted between two and nine times. The chain is built from TRBV28 and TRBJ2-3; TRBD2 matches at 8 bases. The CDR3 has 16 amino acids. The germline V gene has CDR1 MDHEN and CDR2 SYDVKM. Trimming cost V 6 bases and J 3 bases; bases outside gene matches: 11. The CDR3, as DNA: TGTGCCAGCAGAAACACGACTAGCGTCTCGACAGATACGCAGTATTTT. Amino acid sequence: CASRNTTSVSTDTQYF.

The CDR3 sequence: CASSLPEAKNIQYF. CDR3 nucleotide sequence: TGTGCCAGCAGCTTACCCGAGGCCAAAAACATTCAGTACTTC. The chain couples TRBV7-9 to TRBJ2-4, with D unclear. Per the germline V gene, CDR1 is SEHNR and CDR2 is FQNEAQ (reference sequence). CDR3 length: 14 amino acids. With 2 bases removed from V and 1 base from J, the gap between germline ends came to 6 bases.

This sequence joins TRBV6-5 and TRBJ2-1; tentatively, D is TRBD1 or TRBD2 (5 bases each). This CDR3 is 16 amino acids long. Germline CDR1 MNHEY, CDR2 SVGAGI. Trimming cost V 0 bases and J 9 bases, with 18 bases left between them. CDR3 amino acids: CASSYSHRLTGGEQFF. DNA of the CDR3: TGTGCCAGCAGTTACTCCCACAGGCTAACTGGGGGTGAGCAGTTCTTC.

The rearrangement joins TRBV12-3 or TRBV12-4 to TRBJ1-2; D is undetermined. Trimming took off 4 bases at V and 0 bases at J, with 12 bases between the two ends. CDR3 length: 15 amino acids. The CDR3 region has the DNA TGTGCCAGCAGTTCCCATCAGTCAGCTAACTATGGCTACACCTTC. This encodes CASSSHQSANYGYTF.

This clonotype showed up just a few times. Here the CDR3 DNA reads TGTGCCAGCACCCCGCAGAAATACAATCAGCCCCAGCATTTT. Translated, it gives CASTPQKYNQPQHF. The V gene is TRBV2, the J gene TRBJ1-5; D not certain. Germline V CDR1 and CDR2: SNHLY, FYNNEI. Trimming stripped 7 bases from V and 3 bases from J, with 13 bases between. The CDR3 runs 14 residues.